A single sample is the source of the 5 T cell receptor beta chains below, sequenced in a study of spatial heterogeneity in lung cancer. Study conclusions and caveats: One measure, the expanded intratumoral alpha and beta TCR count, tracked tumor mutation counts.

TCRdb ran MiXCR on the 5' RACE reads and lists one entry per CDR3 protein. Counted here are about 20,000 distinct CDR3 sequences, roughly 15% occurring once; the ten biggest clones make up under 40%. Described time point: sample taken at primary tumor resection. These receptors' antigens are unknown. The specimen was lung tumor tissue, collected at surgery. Receptor source: a female donor with early-stage non-small cell lung cancer.

The V gene is TRBV5-1, the J gene TRBJ2-6, with D perhaps matching TRBD1 or TRBD2 (5 bases each). The CDR3 contains 15 residues. Per the germline V gene, CDR1 is SGHRS and CDR2 is YFSETQ. V gave up 4 bases and J gave up 1 base, with 9 bases separating them. The CDR3: CASSMRGSGANVLTF. CDR3 bases: TGCGCCAGCAGCATGAGGGGTTCTGGGGCCAACGTCCTGACTTTC.

This chain links TRBV20-1 with TRBJ2-1; 13 bases align to TRBD2. The V and J ends lost 5 bases and 9 bases, in that order; junction bases with no gene match: 13. In germline, CDR1 is DFQATT, CDR2 SNEGSKA (reference sequence). The CDR3 sequence is 16 residues long. In DNA form, the CDR3 reads TGCAGTGCTCCACGGACTAGCGGGAGCAGTAGGGTTGAGCAGTTCTTC. It translates to CSAPRTSGSSRVEQFF.

This clonotype came up a few times. V and J are TRBV5-4 and TRBJ2-2; D is possibly TRBD2 (6 bases). Trimming removed 6 bases from V and 4 bases from J, with 16 bases in between. The CDR3 length is 15 residues. Looked up from germline, CDR1 is SGHNT and CDR2 is YYREEE (reference sequence). The CDR3 DNA reads as TGTGCCAGCACCCGACTAGTAAGCGGCACCGGGGAGCTGTTTTTT. It yields the protein CASTRLVSGTGELFF.

This chain uses TRBV5-1 with TRBJ2-1, with D hard to call. Trimming stripped 2 bases from V and 10 bases from J, with 13 bases between. The CDR3 length is 13 residues. Germline CDR1 reads SGHRS; CDR2 reads YFSETQ. The CDR3 nucleotides read TGCGCCAGCAGCTTAACGCTAAGCTGGGAGCAGTTCTTC. This sequence encodes CASSLTLSWEQFF.

This clonotype rates as medium-sized. This chain links TRBV7-9 with TRBJ2-2; D not resolved. Germline V gene sequence: CDR1 SEHNR, CDR2 FQNEAQ (reference sequence). V was trimmed by 4 bases and J by 7 bases, leaving 22 bases between them. The CDR3 spans 17 residues. CDR3 sequence: CASSSLPLGQMFGELFF. CDR3 bases: TGTGCCAGCAGCTCTCTGCCGTTGGGCCAAATGTTCGGGGAGCTGTTTTTT.